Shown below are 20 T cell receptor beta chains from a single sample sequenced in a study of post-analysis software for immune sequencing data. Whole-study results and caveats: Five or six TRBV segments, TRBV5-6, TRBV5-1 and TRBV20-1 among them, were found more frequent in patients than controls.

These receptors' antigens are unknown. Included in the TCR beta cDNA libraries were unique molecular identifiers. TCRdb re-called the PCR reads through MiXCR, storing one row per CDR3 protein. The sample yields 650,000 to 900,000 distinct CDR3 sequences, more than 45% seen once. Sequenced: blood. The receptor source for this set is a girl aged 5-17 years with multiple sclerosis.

The CDR3 sequence is CSAMSGSRNEQFF. CDR3 in DNA: TGCAGTGCCATGAGCGGGAGTCGAAATGAGCAGTTCTTC. This sequence joins TRBV20-1 and TRBJ2-1; 8 bases match TRBD2. The CDR3 is 13 residues long. V trimming: 6 bases; J trimming: 7 bases; junction bases outside the gene matches: 8. Per germline, CDR1 DFQATT and CDR2 SNEGSKA (reference sequence).

The CDR3 sequence is CASSDPSRATYEQYF. DNA of the CDR3: TGTGCCAGCAGTGACCCTAGCAGAGCCACCTACGAGCAGTACTTC. The chain carries TRBV25-1 and TRBJ2-7; the D gene is possibly TRBD2 (5 bases). The germline V gene encodes CDR1 MGHDK and CDR2 SYGVNS. This CDR3 comprises 15 residues. V was trimmed by 3 bases and J by 2 bases, leaving 14 bases between them.

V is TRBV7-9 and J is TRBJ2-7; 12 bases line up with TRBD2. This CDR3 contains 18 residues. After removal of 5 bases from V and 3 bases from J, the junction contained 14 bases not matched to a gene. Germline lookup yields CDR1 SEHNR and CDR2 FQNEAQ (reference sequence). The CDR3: CASSPLGLAGNWSYEQYF. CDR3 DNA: TGTGCCAGCAGCCCCCTCGGACTAGCGGGAAATTGGAGCTACGAGCAGTACTTC. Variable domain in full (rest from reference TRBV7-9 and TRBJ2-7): DTGVSQNPRHKITKRGQNVTFRCDPISEHNRLYWYRQTLGQGPEFLTYFQNEAQLEKSRLLSDRFSAERPKGSFSTLEIQRTEQGDSAMYLCASSPLGLAGNWSYEQYFGPGTRLTVT.

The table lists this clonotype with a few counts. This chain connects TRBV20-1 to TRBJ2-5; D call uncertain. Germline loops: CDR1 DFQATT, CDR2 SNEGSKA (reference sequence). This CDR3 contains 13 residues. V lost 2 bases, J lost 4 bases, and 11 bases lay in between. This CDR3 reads CSARRWERETQYF. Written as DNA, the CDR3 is TGCAGTGCTAGAAGGTGGGAACGAGAGACCCAGTACTTC.

The CDR3 region is CASSPSGLHGELFF. In DNA form, the CDR3 reads TGTGCCAGCAGTCCTTCGGGACTACACGGGGAGCTGTTTTTT. This sequence joins TRBV12-3 or TRBV12-4 and TRBJ2-2; 7 bases fit TRBD2. J lost 7 bases, V lost 5 bases, and 7 bases had no gene match. This CDR3 is 14 amino acids long.

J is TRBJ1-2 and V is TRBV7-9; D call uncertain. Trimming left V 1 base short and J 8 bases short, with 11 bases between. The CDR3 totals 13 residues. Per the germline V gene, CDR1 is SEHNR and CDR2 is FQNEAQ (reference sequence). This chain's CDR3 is CASSLDVGLGYTF. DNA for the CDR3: TGTGCCAGCAGCTTAGACGTGGGTTTGGGCTACACCTTC.

The CDR3 loop reads CASTARTGGDEQFF. CDR3 DNA: TGTGCCAGCACCGCGAGGACAGGGGGCGATGAGCAGTTCTTC. This chain links TRBV7-9 with TRBJ2-1, with 11 positions matching TRBD1. Trimming at V came to 7 bases and at J to 8 bases, leaving 7 bases not matched to a gene. The CDR3 covers 14 residues. Germline lookup yields CDR1 SEHNR and CDR2 FQNEAQ (reference sequence).

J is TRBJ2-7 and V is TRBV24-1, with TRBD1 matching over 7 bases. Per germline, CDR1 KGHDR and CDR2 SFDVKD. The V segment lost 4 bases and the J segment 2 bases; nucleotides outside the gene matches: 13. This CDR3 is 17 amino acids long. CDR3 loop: CATSDSRLTGAPYEQYV. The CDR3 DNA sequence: TGTGCCACCAGTGACTCGCGTCTTACAGGGGCCCCCTACGAGCAGTACGTC.

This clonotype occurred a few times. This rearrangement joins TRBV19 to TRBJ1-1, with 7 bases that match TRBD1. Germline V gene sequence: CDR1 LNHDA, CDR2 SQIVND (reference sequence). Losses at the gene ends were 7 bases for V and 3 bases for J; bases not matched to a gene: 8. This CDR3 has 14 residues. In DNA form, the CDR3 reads TGTGCCAGTATAGGGACAGAGACTCACACTGAAGCTTTCTTT. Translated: CASIGTETHTEAFF.

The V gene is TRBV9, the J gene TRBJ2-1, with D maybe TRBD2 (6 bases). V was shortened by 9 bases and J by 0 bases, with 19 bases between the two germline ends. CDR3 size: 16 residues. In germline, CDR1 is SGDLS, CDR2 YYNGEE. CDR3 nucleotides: TGTGCCACCGAGCCAGCGGGCGCCAGCTCCTACAATGAGCAGTTCTTC. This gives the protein CATEPAGASSYNEQFF.

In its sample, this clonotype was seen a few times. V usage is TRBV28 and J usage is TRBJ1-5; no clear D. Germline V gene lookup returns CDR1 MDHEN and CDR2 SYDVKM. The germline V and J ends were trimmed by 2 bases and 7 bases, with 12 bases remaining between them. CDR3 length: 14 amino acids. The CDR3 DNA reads TGTGCCAGCAGTTTAGGGGTGGAGGGACAGCCCCAGCATTTT. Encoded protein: CASSLGVEGQPQHF.

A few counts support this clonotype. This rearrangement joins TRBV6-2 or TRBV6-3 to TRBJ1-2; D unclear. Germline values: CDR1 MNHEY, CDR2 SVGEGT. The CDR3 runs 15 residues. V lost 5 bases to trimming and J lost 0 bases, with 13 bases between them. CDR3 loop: CASSPAGSSNYGYTF. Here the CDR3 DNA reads TGTGCCAGCAGTCCAGCCGGGAGTTCTAACTATGGCTACACCTTC.

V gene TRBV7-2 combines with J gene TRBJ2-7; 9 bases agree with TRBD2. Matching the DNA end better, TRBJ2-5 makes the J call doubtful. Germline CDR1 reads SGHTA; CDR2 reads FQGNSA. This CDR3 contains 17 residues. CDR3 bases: TGTGCCAGCAGCTTATCCGGCGGGAGGGCCTCCCCAGAGACCCAGTACTTC. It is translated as CASSLSGGRASPETQYF.

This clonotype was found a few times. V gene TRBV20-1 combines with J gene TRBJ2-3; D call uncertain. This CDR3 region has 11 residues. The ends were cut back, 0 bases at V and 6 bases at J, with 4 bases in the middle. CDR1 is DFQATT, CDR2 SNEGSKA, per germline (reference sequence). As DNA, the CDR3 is TGCAGTGCTAGAGATATGGATACGCAGTATTTT. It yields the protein CSARDMDTQYF.

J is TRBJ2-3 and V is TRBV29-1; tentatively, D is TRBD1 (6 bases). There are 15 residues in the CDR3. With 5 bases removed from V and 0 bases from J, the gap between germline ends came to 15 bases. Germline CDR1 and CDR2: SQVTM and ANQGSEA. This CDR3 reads CSVLTGLHSTDTQYF. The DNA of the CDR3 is TGCAGCGTTCTTACAGGGCTACATAGCACAGATACGCAGTATTTT.

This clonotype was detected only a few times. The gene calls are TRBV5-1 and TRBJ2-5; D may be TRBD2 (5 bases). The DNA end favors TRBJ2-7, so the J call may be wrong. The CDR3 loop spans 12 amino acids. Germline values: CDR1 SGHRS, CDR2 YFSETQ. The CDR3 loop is CASSFGGGEQYF. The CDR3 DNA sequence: TGCGCCAGCAGCTTCGGTGGAGGCGAGCAGTACTTC.

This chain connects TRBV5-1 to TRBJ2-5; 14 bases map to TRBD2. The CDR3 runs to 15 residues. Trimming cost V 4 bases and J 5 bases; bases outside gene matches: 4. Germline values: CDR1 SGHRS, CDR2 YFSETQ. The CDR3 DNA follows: TGCGCCAGCAGCAGGGGACTAGCGGGAGATGAGACCCAGTACTTC. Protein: CASSRGLAGDETQYF.

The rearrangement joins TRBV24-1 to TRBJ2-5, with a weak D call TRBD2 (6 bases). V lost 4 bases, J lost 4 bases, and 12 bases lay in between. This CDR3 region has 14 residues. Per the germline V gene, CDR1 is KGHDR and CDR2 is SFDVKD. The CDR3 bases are TGTGCCACCAGTGAACCGGGGGAAGGAGAGACCCAGTACTTC. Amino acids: CATSEPGEGETQYF.

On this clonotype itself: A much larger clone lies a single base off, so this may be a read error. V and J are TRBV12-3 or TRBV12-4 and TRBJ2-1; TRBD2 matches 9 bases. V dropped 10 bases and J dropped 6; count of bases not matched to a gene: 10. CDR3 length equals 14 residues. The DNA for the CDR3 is TGTGCCATCGCCGAACTAGCGGGTGGCAATGAGCAGTTCTTC. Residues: CAIAELAGGNEQFF.

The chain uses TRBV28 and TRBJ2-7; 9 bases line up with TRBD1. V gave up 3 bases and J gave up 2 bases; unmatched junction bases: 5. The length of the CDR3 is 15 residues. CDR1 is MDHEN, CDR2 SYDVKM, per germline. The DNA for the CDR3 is TGTGCCAGCAGTTTTGGGGACAGGGCCCCCTACGAGCAGTACTTC. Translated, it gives CASSFGDRAPYEQYF.